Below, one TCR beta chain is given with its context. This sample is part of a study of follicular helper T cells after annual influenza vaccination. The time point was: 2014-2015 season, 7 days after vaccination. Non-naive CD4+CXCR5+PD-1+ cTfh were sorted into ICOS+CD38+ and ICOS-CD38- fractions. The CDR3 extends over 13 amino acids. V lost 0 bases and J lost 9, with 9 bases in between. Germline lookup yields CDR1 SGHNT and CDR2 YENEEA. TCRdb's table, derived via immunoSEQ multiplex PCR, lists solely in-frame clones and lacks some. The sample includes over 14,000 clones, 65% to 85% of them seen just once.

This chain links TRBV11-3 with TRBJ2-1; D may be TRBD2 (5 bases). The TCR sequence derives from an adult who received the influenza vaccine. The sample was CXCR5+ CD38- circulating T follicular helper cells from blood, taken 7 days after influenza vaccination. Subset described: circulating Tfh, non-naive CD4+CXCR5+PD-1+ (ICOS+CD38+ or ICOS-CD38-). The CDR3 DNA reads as TGTGCCAGCAGCTTAGAGAGGGCATTTGAGCAGTTCTTC. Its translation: CASSLERAFEQFF.